One sample yielded the 5 T cell receptor beta chains listed below, sequenced in a study of cytomegalovirus exposure and HLA in healthy donors. PCR primers comprised 60 Vbeta and 13 Jbeta primers. This table comes from immunoSEQ multiplex PCR, and its TCRdb copy is limited to in-frame clones, with some not included. Of fewer than 120,000 clones listed, more than 65% are singletons. The source material was PBMCs. The receptors stem from a man aged 25-45 years in good health and CMV-seropositive.

The chain is built from TRBV20-1 and TRBJ2-7; weak D call: TRBD1 (5 bases). CDR1 is DFQATT and CDR2 is SNEGSKA in the germline V gene (reference sequence). V shed 5 bases and J shed 4 bases, with 9 bases lying between them. The CDR3 length is 11 residues. In nucleotides, the CDR3 is TGCAGTGCTTCCCCAGGGTACGAGCAGTACTTC. Encoded protein: CSASPGYEQYF.

The chain employs TRBV12-5 and TRBJ2-1, with 11 bases aligning to TRBD1. Germline V gives CDR1 LGHNT, CDR2 FRNRAP. The CDR3 has 15 residues. The trim removed 7 bases at V and 6 bases at J, leaving 8 bases unmatched. The CDR3 region is CASAQGQGVFNEQFF. For the CDR3, the DNA is TGTGCTAGTGCCCAGGGACAGGGGGTCTTCAATGAGCAGTTCTTC.

V is TRBV19 and J is TRBJ2-7; 8 positions match TRBD1. Per germline, CDR1 LNHDA and CDR2 SQIVND (reference sequence). With 2 bases clipped from V and 0 bases from J, the junction kept 9 bases outside the gene matches. This CDR3 is built from 17 residues. The CDR3 DNA sequence: TGTGCCAGTAGTATAATATCGGCAGGGGGCCACTCCTACGAGCAGTACTTC. It specifies CASSIISAGGHSYEQYF.

In its sample, this clone was seen once. The rearrangement joins TRBV9 to TRBJ2-2; D remains ambiguous. The V end was cut by 4 bases, the J end by 7 bases, with 14 bases between. From germline, CDR1 is SGDLS and CDR2 YYNGEE. The CDR3 runs 14 residues. CDR3 DNA: TGTGCCAGCAGCCCCCCCCGTTCAGGCGGGGAGCTGTTTTTT. Its protein product is CASSPPRSGGELFF. The full variable domain, with the rest looked up from reference TRBV9 and TRBJ2-2, is DSGVTQTPKHLITATGQRVTLRCSPRSGDLSVYWYQQSLDQGLQFLIQYYNGEERAKGNILERFSAQQFPDLHSELNLSSLELGDSALYFCASSPPRSGGELFFGEGSRLTVL.

The rearrangement uses TRBV28 and TRBJ2-5; D remains ambiguous. The J call is in doubt because the DNA end fits TRBJ2-7 better. This CDR3 contains 13 residues. Germline assignment: CDR1 MDHEN and CDR2 SYDVKM. Written as DNA, the CDR3 is TGTGCCAGCAGTGGTGACATCTCCTACGAGCAGTACTTC. Its translation is CASSGDISYEQYF.